Presented here are 15 T cell receptor beta chains from one specimen sequenced in a study of CXCR3-negative and CXCR3-positive naive CD8 T cells. Study-wide results and caveats: Against CXCR3-negative naive cells, CXCR3-positive naive cells showed more hydrophobic TRB CDR3s.

UMI-labeled TRB cDNA libraries were prepared by 5' RACE. Reanalyzing the 5' RACE reads, TCRdb keeps one entry per CDR3 protein, without DNA. This sample contains some 150,000 distinct CDR3 sequences. Which antigens these TCRs recognize remains unknown. The source material was naive CXCR3+ CD8+ T cells from blood. Described subset: CD45RO-CCR7+CD27+CD95- naive CD8+ T cells expressing CXCR3 (TNR3+). These receptors all stem from a human donor in good health. Some clones in this sample may be carry-over from other donors' samples.

The chain recombines TRBV7-6 with TRBJ2-1; TCRdb's assignment of TRBD2 cannot be checked, as there is no DNA. Germline CDR1 SGHVS, CDR2 FNYEAQ. CDR3 length: 16 residues. This chain's CDR3 is CASSLVGVVNRNEQFF.

The genes are TRBV28 and TRBJ1-1; the D call from TCRdb, TRBD1, cannot be confirmed without DNA. This CDR3 is 16 amino acids long. Germline CDR1 MDHEN, CDR2 SYDVKM. Here the CDR3 reads CASSSRDRELNTEAFF.

CDR3 sequence: CASSRGTGYNEQFF. V and J are TRBV5-6 and TRBJ2-1; TCRdb gives TRBD1 as the D gene, but with no DNA this cannot be confirmed. CDR1 and CDR2 (germline): SGHDT, YYEEEE. The CDR3 covers 14 residues.

CDR3 protein: CASSYGTGRNEQFF. The chain combines TRBV6-5 with TRBJ2-1; absent DNA, TCRdb's TRBD1 call cannot be checked. The CDR3 loop spans 14 amino acids. Germline V gene lookup returns CDR1 MNHEY and CDR2 SVGAGI.

The CDR3 loop reads CASRAPGTSGRTGELFF. The J gene is TRBJ2-2, the V gene TRBV5-1; TCRdb's D call of TRBD2 is untestable without DNA. The CDR3 spans 17 residues. Germline CDR1 reads SGHRS; CDR2 reads YFSETQ.

The CDR3 loop is CSARSGGAAETQYF. V is TRBV20-1 and J is TRBJ2-5; TCRdb lists TRBD2, though no DNA is available to test this call. Germline CDR1 reads DFQATT; CDR2 reads SNEGSKA (reference sequence). The CDR3 consists of 14 residues.

V is TRBV7-2 and J is TRBJ2-3; TCRdb designates TRBD2, a call that cannot be tested without DNA. Per germline, CDR1 SGHTA and CDR2 FQGNSA. CDR3 length: 15 residues. The CDR3 reads CASSPTSGVADTQYF.

The rearrangement uses TRBV29-1 and TRBJ2-1; TCRdb indicates TRBD1, and absent DNA this call remains unverified. CDR3 size: 17 residues. Per germline, CDR1 SQVTM and CDR2 ANQGSEA. This CDR3 is CSGRDRARTDTYNEQFF.

The CDR3 here is CATSRLAGGPGNEQFF. The chain links TRBV15 to TRBJ2-1; the D call of TRBD2 rests on TCRdb alone, since no DNA is present to check it. Germline assignment: CDR1 LNHNV and CDR2 YYDKDF (reference sequence). This CDR3 region has 16 residues.

The chain joins TRBV12-3 or TRBV12-4 to TRBJ2-3; the TRBD1 assignment by TCRdb is unverifiable without DNA. CDR3 size: 16 residues. The CDR3 spells CASSTIRGLTTDTQYF.

The J gene is TRBJ2-2, the V gene TRBV28; with no DNA, the TCRdb D assignment of TRBD1 cannot be verified. Germline assignment: CDR1 MDHEN and CDR2 SYDVKM. This CDR3 region has 21 residues. The CDR3 loop reads CASSSKTLGLTGTANTGELFF.

The CDR3: CASSGQGVLLNADAQKNIQYF. The chain joins TRBV6-6 to TRBJ2-4; no DNA is available, so the TRBD1 call from TCRdb remains unchecked. Looked up from germline, CDR1 is MNHNY and CDR2 is SVGAGI (reference sequence). This CDR3 region has 21 residues.

CDR3 loop: CSAHLGADTQYF. The genes are TRBV20-1 and TRBJ2-3; the TCRdb call, TRBD1, lacks DNA for checking. The CDR3 runs to 12 residues. Germline lookup yields CDR1 DFQATT and CDR2 SNEGSKA (reference sequence).

J is TRBJ1-1 and V is TRBV20-1. This CDR3 is built from 13 residues. Germline V gene data show CDR1 as DFQATT and CDR2 as SNEGSKA (reference sequence). This CDR3 is CSAPDTGNTEAFF.

The chain has TRBV9 and TRBJ2-1; TCRdb selects TRBD2, and the lack of DNA leaves this call unchecked. Germline CDR1 SGDLS, CDR2 YYNGEE. The CDR3 extends over 18 amino acids. Here the CDR3 reads CASSVSPASGRGDNEQFF.